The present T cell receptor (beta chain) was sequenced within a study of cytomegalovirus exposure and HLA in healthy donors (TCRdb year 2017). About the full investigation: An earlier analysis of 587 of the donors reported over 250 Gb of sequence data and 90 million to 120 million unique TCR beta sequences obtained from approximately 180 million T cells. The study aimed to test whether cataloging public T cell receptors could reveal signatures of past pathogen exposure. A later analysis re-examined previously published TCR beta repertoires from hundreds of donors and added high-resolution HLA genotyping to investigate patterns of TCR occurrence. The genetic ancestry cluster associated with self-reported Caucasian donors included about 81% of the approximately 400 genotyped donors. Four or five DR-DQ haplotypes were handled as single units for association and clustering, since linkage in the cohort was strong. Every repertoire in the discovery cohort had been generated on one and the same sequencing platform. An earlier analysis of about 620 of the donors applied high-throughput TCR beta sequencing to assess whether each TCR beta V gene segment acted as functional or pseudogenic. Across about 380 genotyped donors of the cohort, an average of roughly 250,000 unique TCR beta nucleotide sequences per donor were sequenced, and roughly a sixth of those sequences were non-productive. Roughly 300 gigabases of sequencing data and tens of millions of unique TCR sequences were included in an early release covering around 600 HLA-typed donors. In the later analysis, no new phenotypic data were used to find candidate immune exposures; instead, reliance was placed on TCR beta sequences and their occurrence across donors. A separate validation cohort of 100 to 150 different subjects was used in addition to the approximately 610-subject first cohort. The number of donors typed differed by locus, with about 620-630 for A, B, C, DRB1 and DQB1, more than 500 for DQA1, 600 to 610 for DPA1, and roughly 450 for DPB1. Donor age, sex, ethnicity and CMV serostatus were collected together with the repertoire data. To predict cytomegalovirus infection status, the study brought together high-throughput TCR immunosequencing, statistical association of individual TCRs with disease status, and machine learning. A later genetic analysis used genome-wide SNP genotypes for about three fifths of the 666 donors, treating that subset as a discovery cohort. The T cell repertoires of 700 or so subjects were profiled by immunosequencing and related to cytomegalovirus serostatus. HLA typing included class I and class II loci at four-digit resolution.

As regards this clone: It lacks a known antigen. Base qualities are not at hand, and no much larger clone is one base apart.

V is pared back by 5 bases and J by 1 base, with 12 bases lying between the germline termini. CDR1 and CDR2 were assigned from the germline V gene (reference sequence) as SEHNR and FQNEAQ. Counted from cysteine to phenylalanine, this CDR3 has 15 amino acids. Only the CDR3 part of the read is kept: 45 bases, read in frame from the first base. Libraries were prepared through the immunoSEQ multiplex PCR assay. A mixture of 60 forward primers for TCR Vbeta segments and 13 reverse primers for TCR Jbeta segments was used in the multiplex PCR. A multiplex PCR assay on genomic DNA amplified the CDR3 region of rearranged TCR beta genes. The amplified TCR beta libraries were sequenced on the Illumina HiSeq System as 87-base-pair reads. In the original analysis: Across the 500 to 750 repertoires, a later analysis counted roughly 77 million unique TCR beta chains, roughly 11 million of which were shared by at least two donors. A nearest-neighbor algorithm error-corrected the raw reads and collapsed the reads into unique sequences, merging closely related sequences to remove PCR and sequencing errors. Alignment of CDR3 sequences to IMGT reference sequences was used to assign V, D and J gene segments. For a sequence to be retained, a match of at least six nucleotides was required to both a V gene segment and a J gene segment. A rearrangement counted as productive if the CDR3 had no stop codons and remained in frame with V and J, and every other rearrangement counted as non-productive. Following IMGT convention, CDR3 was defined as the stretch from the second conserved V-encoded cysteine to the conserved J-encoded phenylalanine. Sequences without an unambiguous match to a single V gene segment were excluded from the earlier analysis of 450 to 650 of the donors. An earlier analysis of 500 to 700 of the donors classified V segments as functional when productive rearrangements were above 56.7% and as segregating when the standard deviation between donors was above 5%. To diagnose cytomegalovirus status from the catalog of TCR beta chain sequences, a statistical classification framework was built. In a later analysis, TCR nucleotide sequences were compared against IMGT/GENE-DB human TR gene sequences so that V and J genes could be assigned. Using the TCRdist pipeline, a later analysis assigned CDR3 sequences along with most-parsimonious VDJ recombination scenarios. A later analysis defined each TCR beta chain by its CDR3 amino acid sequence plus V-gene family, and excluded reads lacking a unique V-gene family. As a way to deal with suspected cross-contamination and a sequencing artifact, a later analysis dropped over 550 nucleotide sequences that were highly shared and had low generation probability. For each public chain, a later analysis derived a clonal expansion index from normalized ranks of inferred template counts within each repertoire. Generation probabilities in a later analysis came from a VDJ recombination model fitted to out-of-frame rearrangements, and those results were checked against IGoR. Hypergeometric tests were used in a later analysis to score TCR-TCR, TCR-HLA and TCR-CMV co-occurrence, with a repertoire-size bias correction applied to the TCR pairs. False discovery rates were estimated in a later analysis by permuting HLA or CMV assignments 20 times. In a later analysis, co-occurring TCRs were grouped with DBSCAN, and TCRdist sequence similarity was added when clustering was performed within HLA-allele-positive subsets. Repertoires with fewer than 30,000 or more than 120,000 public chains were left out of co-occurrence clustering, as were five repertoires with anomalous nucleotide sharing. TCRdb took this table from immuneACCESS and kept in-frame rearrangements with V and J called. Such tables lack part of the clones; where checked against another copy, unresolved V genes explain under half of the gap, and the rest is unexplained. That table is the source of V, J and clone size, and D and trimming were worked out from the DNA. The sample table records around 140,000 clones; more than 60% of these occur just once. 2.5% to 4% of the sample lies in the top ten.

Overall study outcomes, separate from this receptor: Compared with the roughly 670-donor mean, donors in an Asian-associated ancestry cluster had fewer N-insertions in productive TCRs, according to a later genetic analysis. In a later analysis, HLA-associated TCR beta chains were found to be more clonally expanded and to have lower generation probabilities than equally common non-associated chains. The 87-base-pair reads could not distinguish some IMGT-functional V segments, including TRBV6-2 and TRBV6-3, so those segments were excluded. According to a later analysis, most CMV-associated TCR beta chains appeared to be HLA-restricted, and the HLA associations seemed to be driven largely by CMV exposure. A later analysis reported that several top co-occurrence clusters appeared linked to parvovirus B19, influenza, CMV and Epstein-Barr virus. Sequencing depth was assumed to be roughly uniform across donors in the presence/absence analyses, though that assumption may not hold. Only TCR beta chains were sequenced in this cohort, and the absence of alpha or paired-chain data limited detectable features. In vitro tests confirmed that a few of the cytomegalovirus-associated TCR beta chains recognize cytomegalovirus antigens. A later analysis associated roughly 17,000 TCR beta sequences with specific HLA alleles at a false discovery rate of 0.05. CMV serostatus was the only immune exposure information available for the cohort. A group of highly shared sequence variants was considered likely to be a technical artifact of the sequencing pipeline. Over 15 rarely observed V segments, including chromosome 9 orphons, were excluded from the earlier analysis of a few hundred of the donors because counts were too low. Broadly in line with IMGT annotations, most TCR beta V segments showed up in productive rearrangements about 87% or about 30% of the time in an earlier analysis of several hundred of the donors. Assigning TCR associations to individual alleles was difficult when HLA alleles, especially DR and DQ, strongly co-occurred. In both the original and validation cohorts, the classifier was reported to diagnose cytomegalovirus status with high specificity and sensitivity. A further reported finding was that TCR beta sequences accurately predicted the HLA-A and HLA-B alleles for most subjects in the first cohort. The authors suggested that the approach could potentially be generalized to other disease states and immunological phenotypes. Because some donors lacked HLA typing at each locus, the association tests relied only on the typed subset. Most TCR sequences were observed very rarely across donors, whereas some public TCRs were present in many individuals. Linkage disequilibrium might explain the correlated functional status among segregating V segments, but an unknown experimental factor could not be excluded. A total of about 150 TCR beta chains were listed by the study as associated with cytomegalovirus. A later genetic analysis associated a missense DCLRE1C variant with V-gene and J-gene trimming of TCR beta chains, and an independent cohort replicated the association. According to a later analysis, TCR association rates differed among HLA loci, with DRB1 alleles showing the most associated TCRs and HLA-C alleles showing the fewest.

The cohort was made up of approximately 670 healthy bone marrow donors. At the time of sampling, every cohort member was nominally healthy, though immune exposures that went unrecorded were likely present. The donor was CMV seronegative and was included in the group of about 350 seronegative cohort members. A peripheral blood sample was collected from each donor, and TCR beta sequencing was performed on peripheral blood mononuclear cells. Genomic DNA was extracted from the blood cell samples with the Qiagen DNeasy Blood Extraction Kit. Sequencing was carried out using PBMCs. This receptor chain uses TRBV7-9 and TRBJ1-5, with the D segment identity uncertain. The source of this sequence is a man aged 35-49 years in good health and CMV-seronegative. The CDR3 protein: CASSPGGLSNQPQHF. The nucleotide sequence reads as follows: TGTGCCAGCAGCCCCGGAGGGCTAAGCAATCAGCCCCAGCATTTT.